The rows below give T cell receptor beta chains drawn from one sample of a study of shared clonotypes between healthy human individuals. Profiled with immunoSEQ multiplex PCR; TCRdb holds only in-frame clones, not every one. Here the sample spans hundreds of thousands of clones, 55% to 85% being singletons. The sample consisted of memory CD4+ T cells sorted from blood. The receptor source for this set is a woman aged 25 to 39 in good health. Each CDR3 is given with its conserved first and last residue. D genes are given only for firm matches. Clone size is given for some rows only: seen once, a few or many times, or a class if the clone is expanded.

TRBV10-3	TRBJ2-1	-	-	TGTGCCATCAGTGTAGGGACTCCCTACAATGAGCAGTTCTTC	CAISVGTPYNEQFF
TRBV28	TRBJ2-3	TRBD2	-	TGTGCCAGCAGTTTAATTGTTGCGGGAGTCGCGGTTCGCAGTGGGGATACGCAGTATTTT	CASSLIVAGVAVRSGDTQYF
TRBV2	TRBJ1-5	-	-	TGTGCCAGCAGTGTAAATGGCAATCAGCCCCAGCATTTT	CASSVNGNQPQHF
TRBV25-1	TRBJ1-1	-	-	TGTGCCAGCCGGGAGGCAGACACTGAAGCTTTCTTT	CASREADTEAFF
TRBV30	TRBJ2-5	-	-	TGTGCCTGGAGTGTTGGGGGAAAGACCCAGTACTTC	CAWSVGGKTQYF
TRBV5-6	TRBJ1-1	-	-	TGTGCCAGCAGCGAATCTCTTCGGCAGGGGACGAGGAACACTGAAGCTTTCTTT	CASSESLRQGTRNTEAFF
TRBV19	TRBJ2-7	TRBD2	-	TGTGCCAGTAGCACTAGCGGGGGGCCCTACGAGCAGTACTTC	CASSTSGGPYEQYF
TRBV9	TRBJ2-1	TRBD1	-	TGTGCCAGCAGCTCCCGGGACAGGGCCTACAATGAGCAGTTCTTC	CASSSRDRAYNEQFF
TRBV6-6	TRBJ1-2	-	-	TGTGCCAGCAGTTACGGGAGGGACGGCTACACCTTC	CASSYGRDGYTF
TRBV2	TRBJ1-5	-	-	TGTGCCAGCAGTGACAGAACGTTCGGTCAGCCCCAGCATTTT	CASSDRTFGQPQHF
TRBV29-1	TRBJ2-1	-	-	TGCAGCGTTGACGAACAGGGTGGGTCCTACAATGAGCAGTTCTTC	CSVDEQGGSYNEQFF
TRBV5-1	TRBJ1-3	-	once	TGCGCCAGCAGCAAGGGAGTGTCGTCAGGGGCTGGAAACACCATATATTTT	CASSKGVSSGAGNTIYF
TRBV7-2	TRBJ2-5	TRBD2	few	TGTGCCAGCAGCTTAGAGTTACTAGCGGGAGGGGTAGAGACCCAGTACTTC	CASSLELLAGGVETQYF
TRBV30	TRBJ2-2	TRBD2	-	TGTGCCTGGTGTCCCAAAGCGGGAGTCGCCAACACCGGGGAGCTGTTTTTT	CAWCPKAGVANTGELFF
TRBV7-9	TRBJ2-1	-	-	TGTGCCAGCAGCCCTCCTTCAAGGTTTGAGCAGTTCTTC	CASSPPSRFEQFF
TRBV28	TRBJ1-1	TRBD1	-	TGTGCCAGCAGTTCTCCCATTCGGTCGGGACAGATGAACACTGAAGCTTTCTTT	CASSSPIRSGQMNTEAFF
TRBV5-1	TRBJ2-1	TRBD1	-	TGCGCCAGCAGTAAGGGACAGTACAATGAGCAGTTCTTC	CASSKGQYNEQFF
TRBV18	TRBJ2-7	TRBD2	-	TGTGCCAGCTCACCGGGGACTAGCTGGGAGCAGTACTTC	CASSPGTSWEQYF
TRBV5-4	TRBJ1-2	TRBD1	-	TGTGCCAGCAGCTTGGACAGGGGAGCCTTTAACTATGGCTACACCTTC	CASSLDRGAFNYGYTF
TRBV5-1	TRBJ2-7	-	-	TGCGCCAGCAGCTTGGAAGGCAGGACGACCTACGAGCAGTACTTC	CASSLEGRTTYEQYF
TRBV2	TRBJ2-4	-	-	TGTGCCAGCAGTGACTGGGAAGGAGGGATTCAGTACTTC	CASSDWEGGIQYF
TRBV7-8	TRBJ2-1	TRBD2	-	TGTGCCAGCAGGCGGCTAGCGGGAGCGAACTCGAATGAGCAGTTCTTC	CASRRLAGANSNEQFF
TRBV5-5	TRBJ1-5	TRBD1	-	TGTGCCAGCAGCGCTGGGACAGCAAGCAATCAGCCCCAGCATTTT	CASSAGTASNQPQHF
TRBV10-2	TRBJ1-5	-	-	TGCGCCAGCAGTGATTGGAGGGATCAGCCCCAGCATTTT	CASSDWRDQPQHF
TRBV7-9	TRBJ1-1	-	-	TGTGCCAGCAGCTTAATTACTGAAGCTTTCTTT	CASSLITEAFF
TRBV30	TRBJ1-5	-	few	TGTGCCTGGAGTGTACGTGGGGGCGGGCAGCCCCAGCATTTT	CAWSVRGGGQPQHF
TRBV28	TRBJ2-7	TRBD1	-	TGTGCCAGCAGTCGGAACAGGGGGACCGAGCAGTACTTC	CASSRNRGTEQYF
TRBV30	TRBJ1-1	-	-	TGTGCCTGGATGGTAGGCTCCCACACTGAAGCTTTCTTT	CAWMVGSHTEAFF
TRBV28	TRBJ1-2	TRBD1	-	TGTGCCAGCGTACAGGGGGCGTATGGCTACACCTTC	CASVQGAYGYTF
TRBV7-9	TRBJ2-3	-	-	TGTGCCAGCAGCTTAGAGGGGGGAGCTACGCAGTATTTT	CASSLEGGATQYF
TRBV6-1	TRBJ1-1	-	once	TGTGCCAGCAGTGAAGCGTACAGGGAGACTGAAGCTTTCTTT	CASSEAYRETEAFF
TRBV5-1	TRBJ2-3	TRBD1	-	TGCGCCAGCAACCCCGGGACAGGGGCAGATACGCAGTATTTT	CASNPGTGADTQYF
TRBV4-1	TRBJ2-7	TRBD2	once	TGCGCCAGCAGCGCCCGACTAGCGGGAGGGTCCTACGAGCAGTACTTC	CASSARLAGGSYEQYF
TRBV27	TRBJ1-2	-	-	TGTGCCACCCAACAGGGCCGGGAGGGTGGCTACACCTTC	CATQQGREGGYTF
TRBV11-3	TRBJ2-7	-	-	TGTGCCAGCAGCTTAGAGCCGGGGCGCAACCAGTACGAGCAGTACTTC	CASSLEPGRNQYEQYF
TRBV23-1	TRBJ1-2	-	-	TGCGCCAGCAGTCCCCGAGGGGGTTCCTATGGCTACACCTTC	CASSPRGGSYGYTF
TRBV19	TRBJ1-6	-	few	TGTGCCAGTAGTATCGATCCGATTTCTTCACCCCTCCACTTT	CASSIDPISSPLHF
TRBV28	TRBJ2-6	-	few	TGTGCCAGCAGCACAGGAAATGGGGCCAACGTCCTGACTTTC	CASSTGNGANVLTF
TRBV7-9	TRBJ1-2	-	few	TGTGCCAGCAGCTTAGTAGAGGGCTACACCTTC	CASSLVEGYTF
TRBV5-1	TRBJ1-5	TRBD1	-	TGCGCCAGCAGCGGAGAAAAGACAGGGGGCCATTATAGCAATCAGCCCCAGCATTTT	CASSGEKTGGHYSNQPQHF
TRBV11-2	TRBJ1-2	-	medium-sized	TGTGCCAGCAGCCATTCCGGGGAAGACGGCTACACCTTC	CASSHSGEDGYTF
TRBV5-1	TRBJ2-7	-	-	TGCGCCAGCACCCCGGGCCCCCCGGGAGATCGCTACGAGCAGTACTTC	CASTPGPPGDRYEQYF
TRBV29-1	TRBJ2-1	-	few	TGCAGCGGACGGACAGCCCTTTCGGGCAATGAGCAGTTCTTC	CSGRTALSGNEQFF
TRBV28	TRBJ2-7	-	-	TGTGCCAGCAGTTTAGCACAGCACTACGAGCAGTACTTC	CASSLAQHYEQYF
TRBV7-2	TRBJ1-1	-	-	TGTGCCAGCGGGGCAGGGCGGGTGAACACTGAAGCTTTCTTT	CASGAGRVNTEAFF
TRBV5-1	TRBJ1-1	-	-	TGCGCCAGCAAAAGGACTGGGAACACTGAAGCTTTCTTT	CASKRTGNTEAFF
TRBV29-1	TRBJ1-1	TRBD1	many	TGCAGCGTCGTCGGGACAGGAAACACTGAAGCTTTCTTT	CSVVGTGNTEAFF
TRBV10-3	TRBJ1-1	TRBD1	once	TGTGCCATCAGTGCTACAGGGGTTTTGACTGAAGCTTTCTTT	CAISATGVLTEAFF
TRBV4-1	TRBJ2-4	-	-	TGCGCCAGCAGCCACGACCATATGGAAAACATTCAGTACTTC	CASSHDHMENIQYF
TRBV19	TRBJ2-5	TRBD2	few	TGTGCCAGTAGTATGCCGCTAGCGGGAGGAGGGGAGACCCAGTACTTC	CASSMPLAGGGETQYF
TRBV7-9	TRBJ2-1	-	-	TGTGCCAGCAGCTTCGGGGAGTGGGACAATGAGCAGTTCTTC	CASSFGEWDNEQFF
TRBV6-5	TRBJ2-7	TRBD1	-	TGTGCCAGCAGTGACCGGGACAGCTACGAGCAGTACTTC	CASSDRDSYEQYF